The rows below give T cell receptor beta chains drawn from one sample of a study of T-cell reconstitution after alpha-beta-depleted transplantation in children. TCRdb reprocessed the PCR reads with MiXCR, giving one entry per CDR3 protein. The profile shows more than 90,000 distinct CDR3 sequences, under 13% of them singletons. Material: PBMCs, obtained before TCRalphabeta/CD19-depleted stem cell transplant. The origin of the receptors is a boy aged 2-15 years with acute lymphoblastic leukemia, due to receive a stem cell transplant. CDR3s include the opening cysteine and the closing phenylalanine or tryptophan. The order of the fields is clone size, V gene, D gene, J gene, CDR3 protein, CDR3 DNA. The D gene is left open where the match is weak. Clone size is not always given. Where it is, it says once, few, many or a class for expanded clones.

clone_size: .; v_call: TRBV5-1; d_call: .; j_call: TRBJ1-4; cdr3_aa: CASRSRGGATNEKLFF; cdr3_nt: TGCGCCAGCAGATCCCGGGGTGGGGCAACTAATGAAAAACTGTTTTTT
clone_size: many; v_call: TRBV3-1; d_call: .; j_call: TRBJ2-2; cdr3_aa: CASSLRIQGNGELFF; cdr3_nt: TGTGCCAGCAGCCTTCGAATACAGGGCAACGGGGAGCTGTTTTTT
clone_size: many; v_call: TRBV7-8; d_call: .; j_call: TRBJ2-6; cdr3_aa: CASSHPSRDSGANVLTF; cdr3_nt: TGTGCCAGCAGCCACCCCTCTAGGGACTCTGGGGCCAACGTCCTGACTTTC
clone_size: .; v_call: TRBV28; d_call: TRBD1; j_call: TRBJ2-7; cdr3_aa: CASTVPLGQGYEQYF; cdr3_nt: TGTGCCAGCACCGTCCCCCTGGGACAGGGCTACGAGCAGTACTTC
clone_size: many; v_call: TRBV2; d_call: .; j_call: TRBJ1-2; cdr3_aa: CASSAIGGTYGYTF; cdr3_nt: TGTGCCAGCTCAGCAATCGGGGGGACCTATGGCTACACCTTC
clone_size: many; v_call: TRBV7-9; d_call: .; j_call: TRBJ2-1; cdr3_aa: CASSYGLWGHNEQFF; cdr3_nt: TGTGCCAGCAGCTACGGACTATGGGGCCACAATGAGCAGTTCTTC
clone_size: .; v_call: TRBV5-5; d_call: .; j_call: TRBJ2-1; cdr3_aa: CAIGPALWNEQFF; cdr3_nt: TGTGCCATCGGCCCCGCTCTCTGGAATGAGCAGTTCTTC
clone_size: many; v_call: TRBV12-3/TRBV12-4; d_call: TRBD2; j_call: TRBJ2-1; cdr3_aa: CASSSLAGVYNEQFF; cdr3_nt: TGTGCCAGCAGTTCTCTAGCGGGAGTCTACAATGAGCAGTTCTTC
clone_size: few; v_call: TRBV5-1; d_call: .; j_call: TRBJ2-7; cdr3_aa: CASSPEKILYKREQYF; cdr3_nt: TGCGCCAGCAGCCCCGAGAAGATTCTTTACAAAAGAGAGCAGTACTTC
clone_size: many; v_call: TRBV12-5; d_call: .; j_call: TRBJ1-5; cdr3_aa: CASGLVSLGNPGRVSNQPQHF; cdr3_nt: TGTGCTAGTGGTTTGGTTTCTCTTGGCAACCCAGGGCGGGTGAGCAATCAGCCCCAGCATTTT
clone_size: few; v_call: TRBV20-1; d_call: .; j_call: TRBJ2-3; cdr3_aa: CSARDLLAVGGDTQYF; cdr3_nt: TGCAGTGCTAGAGATCTGCTAGCGGTAGGGGGAGATACGCAGTATTTT
clone_size: many; v_call: TRBV12-3/TRBV12-4; d_call: .; j_call: TRBJ2-1; cdr3_aa: CASSLEASRGYNEQFF; cdr3_nt: TGTGCCAGCAGTTTAGAGGCTAGCCGTGGGTACAATGAGCAGTTCTTC
clone_size: many; v_call: TRBV20-1; d_call: .; j_call: TRBJ2-1; cdr3_aa: CSARRGPVTYNEQFF; cdr3_nt: TGCAGTGCTAGACGGGGGCCGGTGACCTACAATGAGCAGTTCTTC
clone_size: many; v_call: TRBV7-8; d_call: .; j_call: TRBJ2-1; cdr3_aa: CASSLGLALDEQFF; cdr3_nt: TGTGCCAGCAGCTTAGGCCTAGCTCTAGATGAGCAGTTCTTC
clone_size: few; v_call: TRBV20-1; d_call: .; j_call: TRBJ1-2; cdr3_aa: CSASRGASGYGYTF; cdr3_nt: TGCAGTGCTAGCCGGGGGGCGAGTGGCTATGGCTACACCTTC
clone_size: few; v_call: TRBV7-8; d_call: TRBD2; j_call: TRBJ2-1; cdr3_aa: CASSPTRTSGRGEQFF; cdr3_nt: TGTGCCAGCAGCCCGACGCGGACTAGCGGGAGAGGAGAGCAGTTCTTC
clone_size: .; v_call: TRBV2; d_call: TRBD1; j_call: TRBJ2-5; cdr3_aa: CASSQDRELQETQYF; cdr3_nt: TGTGCCAGCAGTCAAGACAGGGAACTACAAGAGACCCAGTACTTC
clone_size: many; v_call: TRBV12-3/TRBV12-4; d_call: .; j_call: TRBJ2-1; cdr3_aa: CASTVYNEQFF; cdr3_nt: TGTGCCAGCACGGTTTACAATGAGCAGTTCTTC
clone_size: .; v_call: TRBV20-1; d_call: .; j_call: TRBJ2-7; cdr3_aa: CSAEGIYEQYF; cdr3_nt: TGCAGCGCGGAGGGAATCTACGAGCAGTACTTC
clone_size: few; v_call: TRBV14; d_call: .; j_call: TRBJ2-1; cdr3_aa: CASSQSPDTLRINEQFF; cdr3_nt: TGTGCCAGCAGCCAATCGCCGGACACCCTAAGGATCAATGAGCAGTTCTTC